This T cell receptor (beta chain) was sequenced in a study of blood T cell repertoires in COVID-19. In the study overall: Sources were T cells, B-cell-depleted T cells, or PBMCs; the material itself was cDNA or gDNA.

Germline V gives CDR1 SGHTA, CDR2 FQGNSA. The CDR3 consists of 14 residues. Trimming took off 3 bases at V and 4 bases at J, with 10 bases between the two ends. The repertoire was sequenced with immunoSEQ multiplex PCR; TCRdb's copy has only in-frame clones and lacks some. Of 150,000 to 200,000 clones in the sample, about three quarters were seen once. This receptor was taken from a man between 60 and 75 years old with acute or convalescent COVID-19. Sequencing used peripheral blood. The chain has TRBV7-2 and TRBJ1-5; D is undetermined. In DNA, the CDR3 is TGTGCCAGCAGCTTCGAGGGTGCAAATCAGCCCCAGCATTTT. Its protein is CASSFEGANQPQHF. Combining the CDR3 with reference TRBV7-2 and TRBJ1-5 gives the whole variable domain GAGVSQSPSNKVTEKGKDVELRCDPISGHTALYWYRQSLGQGLEFLIYFQGNSAPDKSGLPSDRFSAERTGGSVSTLTIQRTQQEDSAVYLCASSFEGANQPQHFGDGTRLSIL.